This TCR beta chain was captured by sequencing in a study of blood T cell repertoires in COVID-19. Study details: Collection of acute and convalescent COVID-19 samples took place in the United States, Italy and Spain. Sources were T cells, B-cell-depleted T cells, or PBMCs; the material itself was cDNA or gDNA.

Original analysis: Amplification of reference gene primers provided the estimated nucleated cell counts. Profiled with immunoSEQ multiplex PCR; TCRdb holds only in-frame clones, not every one. The V and J calls and the clone size are those of that table, but D and trimming were determined from the DNA. The sample carries some 47,000 clones, about 84% recorded once. This CDR3 spans 17 amino acids. Deletions cut 5 bases from V and 0 bases from J, with 17 bases between. CDR1 MNHNY and CDR2 SVGAGI come from the germline V gene (reference sequence). Sequencing used peripheral blood. The gene calls are TRBV6-6 and TRBJ1-3, with a weak D call TRBD1 (6 bases). The origin of this receptor is a woman aged 55-70 years with acute or convalescent COVID-19. The CDR3 loop is CASSPHRARYSGNTIYF. CDR3 DNA: TGTGCCAGCAGTCCCCACAGGGCCCGATACTCTGGAAACACCATATATTTT.